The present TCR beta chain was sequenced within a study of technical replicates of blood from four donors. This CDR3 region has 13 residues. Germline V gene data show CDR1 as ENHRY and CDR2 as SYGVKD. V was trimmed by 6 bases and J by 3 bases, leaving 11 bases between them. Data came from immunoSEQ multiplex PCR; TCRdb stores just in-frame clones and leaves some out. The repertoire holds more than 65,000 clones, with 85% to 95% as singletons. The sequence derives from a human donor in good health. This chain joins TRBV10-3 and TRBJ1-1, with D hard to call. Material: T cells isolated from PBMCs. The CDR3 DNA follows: TGTGCCATCAGGGTATTATTAGACACTGAAGCTTTCTTT. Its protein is CAIRVLLDTEAFF.